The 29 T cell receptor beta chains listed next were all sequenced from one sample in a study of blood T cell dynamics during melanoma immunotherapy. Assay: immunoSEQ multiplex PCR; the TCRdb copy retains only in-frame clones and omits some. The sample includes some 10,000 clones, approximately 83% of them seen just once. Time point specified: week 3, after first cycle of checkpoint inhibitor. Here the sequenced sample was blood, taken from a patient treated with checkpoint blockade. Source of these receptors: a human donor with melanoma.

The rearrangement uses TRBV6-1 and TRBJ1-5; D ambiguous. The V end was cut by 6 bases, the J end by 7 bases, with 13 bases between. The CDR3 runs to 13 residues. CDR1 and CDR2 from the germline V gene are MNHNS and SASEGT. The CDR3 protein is CASRYGYGQPQHF. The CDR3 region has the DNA TGTGCCAGCAGATACGGTTACGGACAGCCCCAGCATTTT.

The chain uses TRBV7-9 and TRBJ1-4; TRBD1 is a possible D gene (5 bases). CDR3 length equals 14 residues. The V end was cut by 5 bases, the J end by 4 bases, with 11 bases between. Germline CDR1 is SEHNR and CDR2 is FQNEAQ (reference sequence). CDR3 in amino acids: CASSNDRINEKLFF. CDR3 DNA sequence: TGTGCCAGCAGCAATGACAGAATTAATGAAAAACTGTTTTTT. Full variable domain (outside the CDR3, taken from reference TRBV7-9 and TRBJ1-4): DTGVSQNPRHKITKRGQNVTFRCDPISEHNRLYWYRQTLGQGPEFLTYFQNEAQLEKSRLLSDRFSAERPKGSFSTLEIQRTEQGDSAMYLCASSNDRINEKLFFGSGTQLSVL.

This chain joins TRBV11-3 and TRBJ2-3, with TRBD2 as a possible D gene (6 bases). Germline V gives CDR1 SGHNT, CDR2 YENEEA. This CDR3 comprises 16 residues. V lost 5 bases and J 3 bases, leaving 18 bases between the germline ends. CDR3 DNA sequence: TGTGCCAGCAGCCTGGGCGGCGGAGGGCGAACAGATACGCAGTATTTT. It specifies CASSLGGGGRTDTQYF.

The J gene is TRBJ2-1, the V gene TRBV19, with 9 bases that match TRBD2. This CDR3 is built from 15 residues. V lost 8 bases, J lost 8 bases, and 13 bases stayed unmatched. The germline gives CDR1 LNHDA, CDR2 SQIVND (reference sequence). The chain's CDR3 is CASGFGGGAKDEQFF. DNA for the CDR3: TGTGCCAGTGGGTTCGGCGGGGGGGCTAAGGATGAGCAGTTCTTC.

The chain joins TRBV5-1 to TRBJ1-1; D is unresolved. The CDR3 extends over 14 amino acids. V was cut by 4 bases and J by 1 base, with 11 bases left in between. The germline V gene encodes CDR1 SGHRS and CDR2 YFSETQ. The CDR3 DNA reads TGCGCCAGCAGCCAACCGGGCGCGAACACTGAAGCTTTCTTT. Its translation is CASSQPGANTEAFF.

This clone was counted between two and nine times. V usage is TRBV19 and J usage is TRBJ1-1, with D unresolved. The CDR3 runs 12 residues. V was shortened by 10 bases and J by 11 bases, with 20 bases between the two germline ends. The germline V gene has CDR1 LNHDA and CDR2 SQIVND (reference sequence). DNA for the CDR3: TGTGCCACCTCGGGCCTTTCTCCAGCTGCTTTCTTT. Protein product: CATSGLSPAAFF.

CDR3 in amino acids: CASSRRETGSYEQYF. For the CDR3, the DNA is TGTGCCAGCAGCCGGCGGGAAACGGGCTCCTACGAGCAGTACTTC. The rearrangement uses TRBV5-6 and TRBJ2-7; D is possibly TRBD2 (6 bases). The V end lost 4 bases, the J end lost 0 bases, and 14 bases lay between the germline ends. CDR3 size: 15 residues. Germline CDR1 reads SGHDT; CDR2 reads YYEEEE.

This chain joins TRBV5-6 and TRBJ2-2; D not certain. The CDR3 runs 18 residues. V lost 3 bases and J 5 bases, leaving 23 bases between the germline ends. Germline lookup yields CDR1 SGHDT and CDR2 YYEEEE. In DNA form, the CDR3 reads TGTGCCAGCAGCTCAATTTGGGCAAGATACCTCGAAACCGGGGAGCTGTTTTTT. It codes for CASSSIWARYLETGELFF.

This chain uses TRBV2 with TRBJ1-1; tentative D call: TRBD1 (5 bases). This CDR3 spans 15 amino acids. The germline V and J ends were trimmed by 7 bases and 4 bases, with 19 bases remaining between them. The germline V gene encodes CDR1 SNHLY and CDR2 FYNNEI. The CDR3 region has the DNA TGTGCCAGCACAACGCAAGGGAGTGGGGGCACTGAAGCTTTCTTT. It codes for CASTTQGSGGTEAFF.

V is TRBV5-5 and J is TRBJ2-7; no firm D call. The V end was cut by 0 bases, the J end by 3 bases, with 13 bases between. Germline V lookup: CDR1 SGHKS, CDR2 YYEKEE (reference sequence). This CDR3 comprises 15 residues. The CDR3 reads CASSLDLQRRYEQYF. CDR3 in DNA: TGTGCCAGCAGCTTGGATTTACAGAGACGCTACGAGCAGTACTTC.

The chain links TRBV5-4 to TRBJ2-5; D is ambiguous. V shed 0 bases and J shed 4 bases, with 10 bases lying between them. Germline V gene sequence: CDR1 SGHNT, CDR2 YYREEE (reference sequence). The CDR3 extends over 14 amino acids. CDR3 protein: CASSLAGILETQYF. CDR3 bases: TGTGCCAGCAGCTTGGCCGGAATCTTAGAGACCCAGTACTTC.

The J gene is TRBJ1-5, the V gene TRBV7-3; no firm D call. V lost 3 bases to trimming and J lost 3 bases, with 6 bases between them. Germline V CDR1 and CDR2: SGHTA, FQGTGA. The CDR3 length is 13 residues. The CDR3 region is CASSFGLNQPQHF. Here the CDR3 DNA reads TGTGCCAGCAGCTTTGGCCTCAATCAGCCCCAGCATTTT.

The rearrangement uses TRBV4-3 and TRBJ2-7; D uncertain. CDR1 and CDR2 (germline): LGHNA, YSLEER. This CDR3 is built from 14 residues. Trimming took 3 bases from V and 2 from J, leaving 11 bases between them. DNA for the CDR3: TGCGCCAGCAGCCATCCAGCAGTCACCTACGAGCAGTACTTC. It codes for CASSHPAVTYEQYF.

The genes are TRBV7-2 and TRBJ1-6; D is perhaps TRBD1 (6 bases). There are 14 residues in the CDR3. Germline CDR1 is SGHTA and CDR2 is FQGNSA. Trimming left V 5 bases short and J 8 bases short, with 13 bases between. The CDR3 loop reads CASSPGQIYSPLHF. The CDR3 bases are TGTGCCAGCAGCCCCGGACAGATTTATTCACCCCTCCACTTT.

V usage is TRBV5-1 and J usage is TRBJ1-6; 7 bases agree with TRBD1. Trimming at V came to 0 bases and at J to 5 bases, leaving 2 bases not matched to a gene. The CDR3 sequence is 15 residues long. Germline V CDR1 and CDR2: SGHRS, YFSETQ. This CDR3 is CASSLEGADNSPLHF. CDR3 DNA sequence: TGCGCCAGCAGCTTGGAGGGGGCTGATAATTCACCCCTCCACTTT. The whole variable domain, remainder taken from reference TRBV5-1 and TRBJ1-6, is KAGVTQTPRYLIKTRGQQVTLSCSPISGHRSVSWYQQTPGQGLQFLFEYFSETQRNKGNFPGRFSGRQFSNSRSEMNVSTLELGDSALYLCASSLEGADNSPLHFGNGTRLTVT.

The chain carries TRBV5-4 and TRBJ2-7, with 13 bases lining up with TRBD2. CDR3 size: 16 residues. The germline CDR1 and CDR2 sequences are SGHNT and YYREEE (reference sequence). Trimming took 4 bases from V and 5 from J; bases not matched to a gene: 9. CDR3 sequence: CASSPRTSGGLDEQYF. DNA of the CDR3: TGTGCCAGCAGCCCGCGGACTAGCGGGGGATTGGACGAGCAGTACTTC.

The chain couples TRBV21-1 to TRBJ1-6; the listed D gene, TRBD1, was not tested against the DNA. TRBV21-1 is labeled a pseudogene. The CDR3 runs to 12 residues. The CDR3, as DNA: TGTGCCAGCAGGGACAGCAATTCACCCCTCCACTTT. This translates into CASRDSNSPLHF.

The CDR3 region has the DNA TGTGCCAGCAGTCGCGTAGGGTCTCCCGGAAACACCATATATTTT. Translation: CASSRVGSPGNTIYF. V gene TRBV6-5 combines with J gene TRBJ1-3; D gene ambiguous. The V end was cut by 5 bases, the J end by 4 bases, with 15 bases between. The CDR3 sequence is 15 residues long. The germline V gene encodes CDR1 MNHEY and CDR2 SVGAGI.

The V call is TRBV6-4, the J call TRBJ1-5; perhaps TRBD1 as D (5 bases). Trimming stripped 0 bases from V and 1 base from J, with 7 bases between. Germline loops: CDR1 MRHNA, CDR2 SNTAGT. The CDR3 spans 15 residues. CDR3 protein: CASSDSGGSNQPQHF. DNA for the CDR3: TGTGCCAGCAGTGACTCGGGGGGGAGCAATCAGCCCCAGCATTTT.

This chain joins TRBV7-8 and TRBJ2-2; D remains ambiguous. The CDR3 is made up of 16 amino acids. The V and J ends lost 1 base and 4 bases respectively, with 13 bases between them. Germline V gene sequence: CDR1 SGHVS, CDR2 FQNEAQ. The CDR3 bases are TGTGCCAGCAGCTTAGTTATCAACTGGGGCACCGGGGAGCTGTTTTTT. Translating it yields CASSLVINWGTGELFF.

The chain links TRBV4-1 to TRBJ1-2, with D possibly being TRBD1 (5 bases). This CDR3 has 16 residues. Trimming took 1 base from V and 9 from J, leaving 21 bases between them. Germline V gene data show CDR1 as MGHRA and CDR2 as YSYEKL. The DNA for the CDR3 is TGCGCCAGCAGCCAAGTTGATATGGGTCTAGCAGGGCGCTACACCTTC. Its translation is CASSQVDMGLAGRYTF.

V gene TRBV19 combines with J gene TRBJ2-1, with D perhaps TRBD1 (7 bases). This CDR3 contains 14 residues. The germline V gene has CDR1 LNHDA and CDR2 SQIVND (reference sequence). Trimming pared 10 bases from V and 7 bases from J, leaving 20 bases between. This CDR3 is CATMQGGLLNEQFF. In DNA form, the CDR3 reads TGTGCCACAATGCAGGGGGGCCTTTTGAATGAGCAGTTCTTC.

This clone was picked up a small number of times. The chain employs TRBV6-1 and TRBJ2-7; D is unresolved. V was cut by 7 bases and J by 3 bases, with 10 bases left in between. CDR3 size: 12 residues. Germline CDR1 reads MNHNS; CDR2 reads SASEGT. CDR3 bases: TGTGCCAGCAAGGCCTTGCACTACGAGCAGTACTTC. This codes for CASKALHYEQYF.

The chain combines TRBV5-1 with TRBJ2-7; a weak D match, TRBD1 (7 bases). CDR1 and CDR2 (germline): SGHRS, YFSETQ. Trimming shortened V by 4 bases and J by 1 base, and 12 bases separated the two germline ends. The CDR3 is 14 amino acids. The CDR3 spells CASSAAGGSYEQYF. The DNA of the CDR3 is TGCGCCAGCAGCGCGGCAGGGGGGTCCTACGAGCAGTACTTC.

The CDR3 nucleotides are TGTGCCAGCAGTGGCAGTTTAGGGCCATACAATGAGCAGTTCTTC. Amino acids: CASSGSLGPYNEQFF. The chain carries TRBV6-1 and TRBJ2-1; D not resolved. Germline V CDR1 and CDR2: MNHNS, SASEGT. Trimming pared 4 bases from V and 4 bases from J, leaving 14 bases between. The CDR3 is made up of 15 amino acids.

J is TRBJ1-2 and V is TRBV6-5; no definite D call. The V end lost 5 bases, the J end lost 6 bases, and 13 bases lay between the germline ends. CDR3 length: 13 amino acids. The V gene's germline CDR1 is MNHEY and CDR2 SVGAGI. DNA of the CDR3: TGTGCCAGCAGTCCCCGACGGAGTAATGGCTACACCTTC. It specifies CASSPRRSNGYTF.

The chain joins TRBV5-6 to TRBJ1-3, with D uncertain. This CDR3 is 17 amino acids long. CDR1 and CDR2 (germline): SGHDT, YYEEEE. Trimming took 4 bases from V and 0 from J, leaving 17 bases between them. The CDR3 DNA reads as TGTGCCAGCAGCCCCCCGACTCCCAGTCCCTCTGGAAACACCATATATTTT. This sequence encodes CASSPPTPSPSGNTIYF. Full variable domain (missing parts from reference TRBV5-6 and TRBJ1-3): DAGVTQSPTHLIKTRGQQVTLRCSPKSGHDTVSWYQQALGQGPQFIFQYYEEEERQRGNFPDRFSGHQFPNYSSELNVNALLLGDSALYLCASSPPTPSPSGNTIYFGEGSWLTVV.

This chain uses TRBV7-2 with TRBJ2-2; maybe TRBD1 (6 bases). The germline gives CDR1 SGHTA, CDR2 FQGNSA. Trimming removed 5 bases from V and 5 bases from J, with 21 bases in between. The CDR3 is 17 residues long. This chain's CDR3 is CASSRPVLRGNTGELFF. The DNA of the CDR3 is TGTGCCAGCAGCCGACCCGTACTCAGGGGTAATACCGGGGAGCTGTTTTTT.

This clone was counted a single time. Written as DNA, the CDR3 is TGTGCCAGCAGCCGGGGGGGCGTCAGGGCTGGAAACACCATATATTTT. It specifies CASSRGGVRAGNTIYF. The chain links TRBV7-2 to TRBJ1-3; D may be TRBD1 (6 bases). V was pared by 5 bases and J by 2 bases, with 16 bases between. CDR1 SGHTA and CDR2 FQGNSA come from the germline V gene. The CDR3 runs to 16 residues.